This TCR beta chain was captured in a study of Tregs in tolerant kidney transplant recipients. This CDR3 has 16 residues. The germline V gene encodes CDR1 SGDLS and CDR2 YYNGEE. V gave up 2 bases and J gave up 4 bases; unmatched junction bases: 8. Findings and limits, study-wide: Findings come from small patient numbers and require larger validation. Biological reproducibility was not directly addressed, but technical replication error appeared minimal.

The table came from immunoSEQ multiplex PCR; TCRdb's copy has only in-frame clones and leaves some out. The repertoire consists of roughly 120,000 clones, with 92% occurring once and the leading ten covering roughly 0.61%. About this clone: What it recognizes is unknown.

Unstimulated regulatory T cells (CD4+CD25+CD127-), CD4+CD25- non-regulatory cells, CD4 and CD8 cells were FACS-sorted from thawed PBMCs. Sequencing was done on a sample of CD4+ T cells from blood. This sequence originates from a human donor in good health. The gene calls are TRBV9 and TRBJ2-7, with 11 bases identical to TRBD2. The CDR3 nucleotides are TGTGCCAGCAGCGTCGGAACGACTAGCGGGATTTACGAGCAGTACTTC. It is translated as CASSVGTTSGIYEQYF.